The 27 T cell receptor beta chains given below trace back to one sample, sequenced in a study of cytomegalovirus exposure and HLA in healthy donors. The primer mix had 60 Vbeta and 13 Jbeta primers. Libraries were prepared by immunoSEQ multiplex PCR; TCRdb keeps only in-frame clonotypes and omits some of them. The profile shows 110,000 to 150,000 clones, approximately 80% of them singletons. What was sequenced was PBMCs. The source of these receptors is a middle-aged woman in good health and CMV-seropositive.

This clone appeared a few times. This CDR3 reads CASSEYLETQYF. The CDR3 bases are TGTGCCAGCAGTGAATATCTAGAGACCCAGTACTTC. V gene TRBV25-1 combines with J gene TRBJ2-5; no reliable D call. The ends were cut back, 0 bases at V and 4 bases at J, with 3 bases in the middle. The CDR3 spans 12 residues. Germline CDR1 MGHDK, CDR2 SYGVNS.

The chain couples TRBV2 to TRBJ2-1, with D perhaps TRBD1 (6 bases). The CDR3 spans 16 residues. Germline V gene lookup returns CDR1 SNHLY and CDR2 FYNNEI. V lost 3 bases and J 0 bases, leaving 12 bases between the germline ends. The CDR3 loop reads CASSDLRTASYNEQFF. The CDR3 bases are TGTGCCAGCAGTGATTTAAGGACAGCCTCCTACAATGAGCAGTTCTTC.

The chain is built from TRBV10-1 and TRBJ1-1, with 10 bases matching TRBD1. CDR1 and CDR2 from the germline V gene are WNHNN and SYGVQD (reference sequence). The CDR3 extends over 20 amino acids. Trimming at V came to 0 bases and at J to 1 base, leaving 14 bases not matched to a gene. CDR3 in amino acids: CASSESNWDRGAGENTEAFF. CDR3 coding DNA: TGCGCCAGCAGTGAGTCGAATTGGGACAGGGGCGCCGGAGAGAACACTGAAGCTTTCTTT.

The gene calls are TRBV2 and TRBJ2-2; possibly TRBD2 for D (5 bases). Germline CDR1 and CDR2: SNHLY and FYNNEI. V lost 4 bases, J lost 1 base, and 10 bases lay in between. The CDR3 has 15 residues. In DNA form, the CDR3 reads TGTGCCAGCAGTGGGAGAGGAGGGAACACCGGGGAGCTGTTTTTT. Translation gives CASSGRGGNTGELFF.

This chain joins TRBV7-2 and TRBJ2-1; 10 positions match TRBD1. V dropped 7 bases and J dropped 5; count of bases not matched to a gene: 11. Germline values: CDR1 SGHTA, CDR2 FQGNSA. This CDR3 is built from 16 residues. CDR3 DNA: TGTGCCAGCACCACCGGCGGGACAGGGGTAAACAATGAGCAGTTCTTC. It codes for CASTTGGTGVNNEQFF. Based on the CDR3 plus reference TRBV7-2 and TRBJ2-1, the full variable domain is GAGVSQSPSNKVTEKGKDVELRCDPISGHTALYWYRQSLGQGLEFLIYFQGNSAPDKSGLPSDRFSAERTGGSVSTLTIQRTQQEDSAVYLCASTTGGTGVNNEQFFGPGTRLTVL.

J is TRBJ2-3 and V is TRBV11-3; the match to TRBD1 covers 8 bases. CDR1 and CDR2 from the germline V gene are SGHNT and YENEEA. Losses at the gene ends were 5 bases for V and 14 bases for J; bases not matched to a gene: 12. The CDR3 totals 13 residues. The CDR3 reads CASSPSGQVPAYF. CDR3 sequence (DNA): TGTGCCAGCAGCCCCTCGGGACAGGTGCCGGCGTATTTT.

The genes are TRBV27 and TRBJ2-5; D is perhaps TRBD1 (5 bases). From germline, CDR1 is MNHEY and CDR2 SMNVEV (reference sequence). CDR3 length: 14 residues. Trimming shortened V by 2 bases and J by 4 bases, and 11 bases separated the two germline ends. The CDR3 region has the DNA TGTGCCAGCAGTTTAATCGGCAGGGTAGAGACCCAGTACTTC. It encodes CASSLIGRVETQYF.

The chain uses TRBV4-1 and TRBJ1-2; tentatively, D is TRBD1 (6 bases). Per germline, CDR1 MGHRA and CDR2 YSYEKL. The CDR3 sequence is 15 residues long. V was shortened by 1 base and J by 4 bases, with 13 bases between the two germline ends. The CDR3 reads CASSQATGQGYGYTF. DNA for the CDR3: TGCGCCAGCAGCCAAGCAACAGGGCAGGGCTATGGCTACACCTTC.

This chain uses TRBV7-8 with TRBJ1-5; 9 positions agree with TRBD1. CDR3 length: 15 residues. Trimming removed 5 bases from V and 7 bases from J; junction bases left unmatched: 9. Germline V CDR1 and CDR2: SGHVS, FQNEAQ. CDR3 DNA sequence: TGTGCCAGCAGCACCGGGGACAGGGAGACACAGCCCCAGCATTTT. Its protein product is CASSTGDRETQPQHF.

This clone was detected many times. This chain links TRBV19 with TRBJ1-5; D is unclear. The CDR3 extends over 16 amino acids. Germline V gene lookup returns CDR1 LNHDA and CDR2 SQIVND (reference sequence). Trimming took 1 base from V and 2 from J, leaving 12 bases between them. In DNA, the CDR3 is TGTGCCAGTAGTATAGTAAGAGTCCTCCGCAATCAGCCCCAGCATTTT. Translated: CASSIVRVLRNQPQHF.

The genes are TRBV19 and TRBJ2-7, with 8 positions matching TRBD2. Germline CDR1 reads LNHDA; CDR2 reads SQIVND (reference sequence). V lost 4 bases and J lost 2; bases outside the gene matches: 4. This CDR3 has 14 amino acids. The CDR3 DNA sequence: TGTGCCAGTAGTAAGACTAGCGTCGCCTACGAGCAGTACTTC. Translated: CASSKTSVAYEQYF.

The rearrangement links TRBV6-1 to TRBJ1-1; maybe TRBD1 (5 bases). This CDR3 region has 14 residues. Trimming pared 6 bases from V and 3 bases from J, leaving 14 bases between. Germline V gives CDR1 MNHNS, CDR2 SASEGT. The CDR3 region has the DNA TGTGCCAGCAGCGAAAACGGGGGGGACACTGAAGCTTTCTTT. Translating gives CASSENGGDTEAFF.

The chain carries TRBV27 and TRBJ1-2; D possibly corresponds to TRBD1 (5 bases). This CDR3 spans 13 amino acids. Germline V CDR1 and CDR2: MNHEY, SMNVEV (reference sequence). V was cut by 2 bases and J by 4 bases, with 8 bases left in between. CDR3 loop: CASSLQGFYGYTF. The CDR3 DNA reads TGTGCCAGCAGTTTACAGGGTTTCTATGGCTACACCTTC.

The chain employs TRBV27 and TRBJ2-7, with 12 bases matching TRBD2. Germline CDR1 and CDR2: MNHEY and SMNVEV (reference sequence). CDR3 size: 14 residues. Unmatched junction bases numbered 7, after V lost 5 bases and J lost 8 bases. The CDR3 DNA follows: TGTGCCAGCAGTGAGACTAGCGGGAGCGGTAAGCAGTACTTC. Translating it yields CASSETSGSGKQYF.

The genes are TRBV28 and TRBJ1-1; TRBD1 matches at 8 bases. The CDR3 loop spans 16 amino acids. Germline V CDR1 and CDR2: MDHEN, SYDVKM. V trimming: 3 bases; J trimming: 5 bases; junction bases outside the gene matches: 11. CDR3: CASSFRTGRAGTEAFF. The CDR3 region has the DNA TGTGCCAGCAGTTTTAGGACAGGGCGGGCCGGGACTGAAGCTTTCTTT.

The chain has TRBV25-1 and TRBJ1-5; D is perhaps TRBD1 (5 bases). The CDR3 runs to 16 residues. V was clipped by 2 bases and J by 2 bases, with 13 bases between them. Germline V gives CDR1 MGHDK, CDR2 SYGVNS. CDR3 in amino acids: CASSETGERGNQPQHF. In nucleotides, the CDR3 is TGTGCCAGCAGTGAAACAGGAGAGCGGGGCAATCAGCCCCAGCATTTT.

A few counts support this clone. V gene TRBV9 combines with J gene TRBJ1-2, with 11 bases fitting TRBD1. CDR3 length: 19 residues. Germline lookup yields CDR1 SGDLS and CDR2 YYNGEE. V trimming: 0 bases; J trimming: 6 bases; junction bases outside the gene matches: 16. The CDR3 here is CASSVGPEDRGREQDGYTF. The CDR3 DNA follows: TGTGCCAGCAGCGTAGGACCCGAGGACAGGGGGCGCGAGCAGGATGGCTACACCTTC.

This chain uses TRBV28 with TRBJ2-3; TRBD1 matches 10 bases. V shed 7 bases, J shed 4 bases, and the junction held 11 bases outside the gene matches. Per the germline V gene, CDR1 is MDHEN and CDR2 is SYDVKM. The CDR3 is 16 residues long. The CDR3 region has the DNA TGTGCCAGCATCCGGGACAGGGGAATTAAAGCAGATACGCAGTATTTT. This translates into CASIRDRGIKADTQYF.

The V and J genes are TRBV6-1 and TRBJ1-5; 7 nucleotides agree with TRBD1. V lost 2 bases and J lost 5; bases outside the gene matches: 6. Germline CDR1 is MNHNS and CDR2 is SASEGT. CDR3 length equals 15 residues. In DNA, the CDR3 is TGTGCCAGCAGTGAAAAGGGACAGAGATATCAGCCCCAGCATTTT. As protein: CASSEKGQRYQPQHF.

The chain has TRBV2 and TRBJ1-2; TRBD1 is a possible D gene (5 bases). V lost 5 bases to trimming and J lost 3 bases, with 22 bases between them. The CDR3 is 17 residues long. Germline CDR1 reads SNHLY; CDR2 reads FYNNEI. CDR3 protein: CASSPWQGSIPDYGYTF. The CDR3 coding sequence is TGTGCCAGCAGTCCATGGCAGGGCTCTATACCGGACTATGGCTACACCTTC.

The chain carries TRBV5-1 and TRBJ1-1, with TRBD1 identical over 8 bases. The germline CDR1 and CDR2 sequences are SGHRS and YFSETQ. The length of the CDR3 is 15 residues. V lost 2 bases, J lost 2 bases, and 5 bases stayed unmatched. CDR3 sequence (DNA): TGCGCCAGCAGCTTACTAGGACAGGGAAACACTGAAGCTTTCTTT. Translated: CASSLLGQGNTEAFF.

J is TRBJ2-7 and V is TRBV21-1; TRBD2, the table's D call, lacks a check against the DNA. TRBV21-1 is a recognized pseudogene. The CDR3 contains 12 residues. CDR3 sequence reads: CASRITSYEQYF. As DNA, the CDR3 is TGTGCCAGCAGAATTACTTCCTACGAGCAGTACTTC.

The chain's CDR3 is CASSQVISGKETQYF. CDR3 bases: TGCGCCAGCAGCCAAGTGATTAGCGGGAAAGAGACCCAGTACTTC. The chain recombines TRBV4-1 with TRBJ2-5; 8 bases are shared with TRBD2. The CDR3 totals 15 residues. The ends lost 1 base at V and 3 bases at J; junction bases unmatched: 4. Germline V gene data show CDR1 as MGHRA and CDR2 as YSYEKL.

This clone was found once. The chain links TRBV7-2 to TRBJ1-5; D ambiguous. The CDR3 contains 15 residues. V was trimmed by 5 bases and J by 6 bases, leaving 17 bases between them. CDR1 is SGHTA, CDR2 FQGNSA, per germline. The CDR3 loop is CASSLRRAEGQPQHF. CDR3 nucleotide sequence: TGTGCCAGCAGCCTTCGGCGGGCAGAGGGTCAGCCCCAGCATTTT.

CDR3 nucleotides: TGTGCCCCTTTCTTGGGGGGGGCCACAGATACGCAGTATTTT. Translating gives CAPFLGGATDTQYF. The V gene is TRBV19, the J gene TRBJ2-3; weak D call: TRBD2 (7 bases). The length of the CDR3 is 14 residues. The ends were cut back, 11 bases at V and 2 bases at J, with 17 bases in the middle. Germline CDR1 LNHDA, CDR2 SQIVND (reference sequence).

V and J are TRBV11-2 and TRBJ1-1; 7 bases agree with TRBD1. The CDR3 is 13 amino acids. J gave up 11 bases and V 5 bases, and 11 bases lay outside the gene matches. The germline V gene encodes CDR1 SGHAT and CDR2 FQNNGV. CDR3 in DNA: TGTGCCAGCAGCCACGGACAGGCCGACGGGGCTTTCTTT. This codes for CASSHGQADGAFF.

The genes are TRBV5-1 and TRBJ2-7; unclear D gene. V was trimmed by 9 bases and J by 2 bases, leaving 18 bases between them. Per germline, CDR1 SGHRS and CDR2 YFSETQ. The CDR3 totals 14 residues. The CDR3 DNA follows: TGCGCCACCTCTCTGCATCCTCGAGCCTACGAGCAGTACTTC. This gives the protein CATSLHPRAYEQYF. The full variable domain, its missing parts supplied by reference TRBV5-1 and TRBJ2-7, is KAGVTQTPRYLIKTRGQQVTLSCSPISGHRSVSWYQQTPGQGLQFLFEYFSETQRNKGNFPGRFSGRQFSNSRSEMNVSTLELGDSALYLCATSLHPRAYEQYFGPGTRLTVT.